The 6 T cell receptor beta chains below come from one sample, sequenced in a study of CD8 T cells in Susac syndrome. Random hexamers were used to reverse transcribe an amount of roughly 0.45 to 1 ug RNA. TCRdb re-called the immunoSEQ multiplex PCR reads with MiXCR, one entry per CDR3 protein. The repertoire holds around 99,000 distinct CDR3 sequences, about 96% seen once, with 0.096% in the top ten. Sequencing input: CD4+ T cells from PBMCs. All receptors come from a human donor in good health.

This clonotype occurred once. The chain uses TRBV29-1 and TRBJ1-1; D is perhaps TRBD1 (5 bases). The germline V gene has CDR1 SQVTM and CDR2 ANQGSEA. The CDR3 consists of 15 residues. V was cut by 0 bases and J by 6 bases, with 17 bases left in between. The CDR3 protein is CSVEDLSRAGAEAFF. CDR3 DNA: TGCAGCGTTGAAGATCTTAGCAGGGCGGGCGCTGAAGCTTTCTTT.

V gene TRBV3-1 combines with J gene TRBJ2-4; 8 positions match TRBD1. V shed 5 bases and J 14 bases; nucleotides not matched to a gene: 11. Germline CDR1 LGHDT, CDR2 YNNKEL (reference sequence). The CDR3 has 13 amino acids. The CDR3 loop is CASSAGQGVRKYF. CDR3 nucleotide sequence: TGTGCCAGCAGCGCAGGACAGGGCGTTAGGAAGTACTTC.

The chain links TRBV20-1 to TRBJ2-3, with 11 bases matching TRBD2. The CDR3 has 16 amino acids. Germline V gene lookup returns CDR1 DFQATT and CDR2 SNEGSKA (reference sequence). V lost 3 bases and J lost 1; bases outside the gene matches: 6. The CDR3 protein is CSARSLAGAGTDTQYF. For the CDR3, the DNA is TGCAGTGCTAGGTCACTAGCGGGAGCGGGCACAGATACGCAGTATTTT.

The genes are TRBV29-1 and TRBJ1-2; no reliable D call. Germline CDR1 reads SQVTM; CDR2 reads ANQGSEA. The CDR3 covers 12 residues. The V end was cut by 1 base, the J end by 8 bases, with 11 bases between. CDR3 loop: CSVEGSGRGYTF. CDR3 nucleotides: TGCAGCGTTGAAGGGTCCGGGCGGGGCTACACCTTC. Supplemented by reference TRBV29-1 and TRBJ1-2, the full variable domain reads SAVISQKPSRDICQRGTSLTIQCQVDSQVTMMFWYRQQPGQSLTLIATANQGSEATYESGFVIDKFPISRPNLTFSTLTVSNMSPEDSSIYLCSVEGSGRGYTFGSGTRLTVV.

The chain combines TRBV3-1 with TRBJ2-5, with 9 bases identical to TRBD2. From germline, CDR1 is LGHDT and CDR2 YNNKEL (reference sequence). V dropped 0 bases and J dropped 9; count of bases not matched to a gene: 14. CDR3 size: 17 residues. The CDR3 loop reads CASSQDLSGSWREAQYF. In nucleotides, the CDR3 is TGTGCCAGCAGCCAAGATCTTAGCGGGAGTTGGCGGGAGGCCCAGTACTTC.

The V call is TRBV4-1, the J call TRBJ2-5; 9 positions agree with TRBD1. After removal of 3 bases from V and 3 bases from J, the junction contained 11 bases not matched to a gene. The CDR3 is 17 amino acids. Germline loops: CDR1 MGHRA, CDR2 YSYEKL. The CDR3 DNA follows: TGCGCCAGCAGCCAGCTAATCCGGGGACAGGGAAAAGAGACCCAGTACTTC. It is translated as CASSQLIRGQGKETQYF.